A single TCR beta chain is shown here with its context. The antigen remains unidentified. This entry is derived from a study of glioma-infiltrating T cells after dendritic cell vaccination. At the level of the study: Glioblastoma patients came from Phase I and II dendritic cell vaccination trials. Study-level findings and limits: Few patients contributed both blood and tumor specimens.

Germline values: CDR1 SNHLY, CDR2 FYNNEI. This CDR3 comprises 16 residues. V was cut by 4 bases and J by 3 bases, with 18 bases left in between. Assay used: immunoSEQ multiplex PCR; TCRdb lists only in-frame clones, some missing. The data show about 82,000 clones, with roughly 90% seen just once and approximately 3% held by the top ten. PBMC sampling occurred before vaccination, two weeks after the third dose, and at progression. The chain has TRBV2 and TRBJ1-2, with D possibly being TRBD1 (6 bases). This clonotype was obtained from a human donor with glioblastoma. The specimen comprised blood, sampled before dendritic cell vaccination. The chain's CDR3 is CASSGGRGSLDYGYTF. The CDR3 nucleotides are TGTGCCAGCAGTGGGGGCAGGGGAAGTCTGGACTATGGCTACACCTTC.